The 3 T cell receptor beta chains listed next were all sequenced from one sample in a study of T cells in Graves' hyperthyroidism and ophthalmopathy. Regions amplified from RNA transcripts were the TCR beta CDR3 regions. Initially, a first-round RT-PCR of the TCR CDR3 employed the HTBI primer set. Each CDR3 protein gets one entry after TCRdb re-called the multiplex PCR reads with MiXCR. The sample contains 450,000 to 700,000 distinct CDR3 sequences, about half of which appear only once. The material sequenced was peripheral blood or thyroid tissue (not recorded which). These receptors were collected from a woman aged 18-35 years with Graves' hyperthyroidism.

As concerns this clonotype: Possible read error: a much larger clone is one base away. The V and J genes are TRBV6-1 and TRBJ2-7, with 9 bases aligning to TRBD2. Germline CDR1 MNHNS, CDR2 SASEGT. This CDR3 comprises 15 residues. The junction had 18 bases not matched to a gene; V was cut back by 11 bases and J by 7 bases. In DNA, the CDR3 is TGTGCCGCCACCCCGGGGGCGGGAGGGGCCCTGGAGCAGTACTTC. Encoded protein: CAATPGAGGALEQYF.

At least ten counts were recorded for this clonotype. The rearrangement uses TRBV15 and TRBJ1-4; D perhaps matches TRBD1 (6 bases). Germline lookup yields CDR1 LNHNV and CDR2 YYDKDF (reference sequence). This CDR3 has 15 amino acids. The V gene lost 2 bases and the J gene lost 8 bases, with 15 bases spanning the gap. The CDR3 nucleotides read TGTGCCACCAGCAGACCGACAGGAGGCCTAGAAAAACTGTTTTTT. Amino acid sequence: CATSRPTGGLEKLFF. Full variable domain (missing parts from reference TRBV15 and TRBJ1-4): DAMVIQNPRYQVTQFGKPVTLSCSQTLNHNVMYWYQQKSSQAPKLLFHYYDKDFNNEADTPDNFQSRRPNTSFCFLDIRSPGLGDTAMYLCATSRPTGGLEKLFFGSGTQLSVL.

The chain carries TRBV29-1 and TRBJ1-4, with 9 positions matching TRBD1. The junction had 11 bases not matched to a gene; V was cut back by 7 bases and J by 5 bases. The length of the CDR3 is 15 residues. The germline CDR1 and CDR2 sequences are SQVTM and ANQGSEA. CDR3 nucleotide sequence: TGCAGCGCCCTCCCCCCGGGACAGGGAAATGAAAAACTGTTTTTT. This encodes CSALPPGQGNEKLFF. Filled out from reference TRBV29-1 and TRBJ1-4, the complete variable domain reads SAVISQKPSRDICQRGTSLTIQCQVDSQVTMMFWYRQQPGQSLTLIATANQGSEATYESGFVIDKFPISRPNLTFSTLTVSNMSPEDSSIYLCSALPPGQGNEKLFFGSGTQLSVL.